Listed below are T cell receptor beta chains from one sample, sequenced in a study of patients and donors after allogeneic stem cell transplantation. TCRdb recomputed calls from the RT-PCR reads with MiXCR, one row per CDR3 protein. This sample yields over 65,000 distinct CDR3 sequences, of which 26% are seen a single time; 26% belongs to the top ten. Sequenced: blood, either unsorted or a sorted T cell fraction (not recorded which). The origin of the receptors is a human donor who was either an allogeneic HSCT recipient or a stem cell or donor lymphocyte infusion donor (not recorded which). It is not recorded whose cells these are; they may come from a transplant donor. The CDR3 runs from the conserved cysteine through the conserved F or W. The order of the fields is J gene, D gene, clone size, V gene, CDR3 DNA, CDR3 protein. D genes are given only for firm matches. Expanded clones get a size class; other rows say once, few or many, or leave the size out.

>TRBJ2-3|-|few|TRBV7-2
TGTGCCAGCCAGTGGAGCCTTTCCCCCACAGATACGCAGTATTTT
CASQWSLSPTDTQYF
>TRBJ2-1|-|few|TRBV19
TGTGCCAGTAGTAGCTGGACAGTTTCGAGCTCCTACAATGAGCAGTTCTTC
CASSSWTVSSSYNEQFF
>TRBJ2-3|TRBD1|-|TRBV7-6
TGTGCCAGCAGCCGGTCCCTATCGACAGGGTGGTTCACAGATACGCAGTATTTT
CASSRSLSTGWFTDTQYF
>TRBJ2-5|TRBD2|-|TRBV4-2
TGTGCCAGCAGCCATGGGACTAGCGGGGGAAAAGAGACCCAGTACTTC
CASSHGTSGGKETQYF
>TRBJ2-1|-|-|TRBV5-8
TGTGCCAGCAGCTTGCAGCAGGGACATGAGCAGTTCTTC
CASSLQQGHEQFF
>TRBJ2-1|-|few|TRBV2
TGTGCCAGCGCTCGGGCGAGCTCCTACAATGAGCAGTTCTTC
CASARASSYNEQFF
>TRBJ1-6|TRBD1|few|TRBV7-6
TGTGCCAGCAGCCTAAGCCCATCCACGACAGGGTGGAATTCACCCCTCCACTTT
CASSLSPSTTGWNSPLHF
>TRBJ1-2|-|few|TRBV12-3/TRBV12-4
TGTGCCAGCAGTTTTAGTTTGACGGGCTACACCTTC
CASSFSLTGYTF
>TRBJ1-6|-|-|TRBV6-5
TGTGCCAGCAGGGGAGGACAGTGGGCCCTCCACTTT
CASRGGQWALHF
>TRBJ2-5|-|-|TRBV5-1
TGCGCCAGCAGCACCGGGGGCTACGAGACCCAGTACTTC
CASSTGGYETQYF
>TRBJ2-3|-|-|TRBV20-1
TGCAGTGCAGAACACGGAGCCACAGATACGCAGTATTTT
CSAEHGATDTQYF
>TRBJ1-5|-|-|TRBV10-3
TGTGCCACTTTCGACAGCCGTGGGCCCCAGCATTTT
CATFDSRGPQHF
>TRBJ2-5|-|-|TRBV10-3
TGTGCCATCAGTGAAACTTATTCTGGGGAGACCCAGTACTTC
CAISETYSGETQYF
>TRBJ2-1|TRBD2|few|TRBV6-5
TGTGCCAGCAGCTTAGCGGGAGGCCCGTGGAATGAGCAGTTCTTC
CASSLAGGPWNEQFF
>TRBJ2-2|-|-|TRBV7-2
TGTGCCAGCAGCGAACTCGCTAGCAGGGCCACCGGGGAGCTGTTTTTT
CASSELASRATGELFF
>TRBJ1-5|-|few|TRBV11-2
TGTGCCAGCAGCCCAGGGGTTGGGGAGCCCCAGCATTTT
CASSPGVGEPQHF
>TRBJ2-3|TRBD2|many|TRBV25-1
TGTGCCAGCAGTGAACCCGGCGGGAGGGATACGCAGTATTTT
CASSEPGGRDTQYF
>TRBJ2-7|TRBD1|few|TRBV12-3/TRBV12-4
TGTGCCAGCAGTGGGACAGCTTTATACTACGAGCAGTACTTC
CASSGTALYYEQYF
>TRBJ1-1|-|-|TRBV29-1
TGCAGCGGTTGGAACACTGAAGCTTTCTTT
CSGWNTEAFF
>TRBJ1-1|TRBD1|-|TRBV20-1
TGCAGTGCTTTACAGGGGTGGAACACTGAAGCTTTCTTT
CSALQGWNTEAFF
>TRBJ1-1|-|-|TRBV24-1
TGTGCCACCAGCGAAGGGGGGGGGCGTAGGTACACTGAAGCTTTCTTT
CATSEGGGRRYTEAFF
>TRBJ1-1|-|medium-sized|TRBV10-3
TGTGCCATCAGGCGGTGGGACACTGAAGCTTTCTTT
CAIRRWDTEAFF